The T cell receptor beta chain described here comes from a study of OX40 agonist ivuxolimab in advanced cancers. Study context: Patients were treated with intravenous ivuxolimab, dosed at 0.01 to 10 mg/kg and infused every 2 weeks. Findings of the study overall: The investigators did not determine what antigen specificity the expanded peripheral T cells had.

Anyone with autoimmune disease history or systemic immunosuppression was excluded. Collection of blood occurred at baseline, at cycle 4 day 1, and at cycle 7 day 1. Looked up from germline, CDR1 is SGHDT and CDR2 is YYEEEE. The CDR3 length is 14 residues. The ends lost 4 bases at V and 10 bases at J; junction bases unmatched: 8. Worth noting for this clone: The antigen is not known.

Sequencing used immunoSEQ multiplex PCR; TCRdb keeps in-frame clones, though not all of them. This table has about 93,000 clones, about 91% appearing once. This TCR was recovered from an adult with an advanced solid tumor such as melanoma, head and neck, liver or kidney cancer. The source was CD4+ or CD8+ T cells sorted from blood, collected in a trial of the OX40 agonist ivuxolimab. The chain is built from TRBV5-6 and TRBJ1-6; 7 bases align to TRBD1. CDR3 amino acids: CASSRTGRGSPLHF. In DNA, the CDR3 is TGTGCCAGCAGCCGGACAGGAAGGGGGTCACCCCTCCACTTT.